One and the same sample provided the 27 T cell receptor beta chains below, sequenced in a study of CD8+CD57+ T cells in acquired aplastic anemia. Profiling of TCR beta VDJ combinations and CDR3 sequences used genomic DNA as template. TCRdb redid the calling of the reads with MiXCR, one entry per CDR3 protein. Of 310,000 or so distinct CDR3 sequences listed, 50% to 65% are singletons. Patients selected for sequencing had displayed CD8+CD57+ cell expansion by flow cytometry. Material for sequencing was sorted CD4+, CD8+, or CD8+CD57+ T cells (not recorded which) from PBMCs. The receptors were sampled from a human donor with aplastic anemia.

The chain employs TRBV2 and TRBJ1-5, with TRBD1 matching 9 bases. V dropped 4 bases and J dropped 4; count of bases not matched to a gene: 5. Germline CDR1 SNHLY, CDR2 FYNNEI. The CDR3 totals 15 residues. In DNA form, the CDR3 reads TGTGCCAGCAGTGTAAAGGACAGGGGAAATCAGCCCCAGCATTTT. Its protein product is CASSVKDRGNQPQHF.

This clonotype was recorded at least ten times. The chain joins TRBV6-2 or TRBV6-3 to TRBJ1-1; tentative D call: TRBD1 (6 bases). The CDR3 spans 13 residues. The germline V gene has CDR1 MNHEY and CDR2 SVGEGT. V dropped 3 bases and J dropped 4 bases, with 9 bases sitting between them. DNA of the CDR3: TGTGCCAGCAGTTATTACAGGGCCACTGAAGCTTTCTTT. Protein sequence: CASSYYRATEAFF.

The chain has TRBV7-2 and TRBJ2-1; 10 positions match TRBD2. The trim removed 5 bases at V and 4 bases at J, leaving 8 bases unmatched. CDR3 length equals 16 residues. In germline, CDR1 is SGHTA, CDR2 FQGNSA. CDR3 nucleotide sequence: TGTGCCAGCAGCCAGCAGCTAGCGGGAGTATACAATGAGCAGTTCTTC. Translated: CASSQQLAGVYNEQFF.

The chain combines TRBV5-5 with TRBJ2-5, with 7 bases identical to TRBD1. CDR1 is SGHKS and CDR2 is YYEKEE in the germline V gene (reference sequence). The CDR3 is 16 residues long. J lost 5 bases, V lost 2 bases, and 12 bases had no gene match. Here the CDR3 reads CASSLLVQGVTETQYF. CDR3 DNA sequence: TGTGCCAGCAGCTTATTGGTGCAGGGGGTGACGGAGACCCAGTACTTC. Supplemented by reference TRBV5-5 and TRBJ2-5, the full variable domain reads DAGVTQSPTHLIKTRGQQVTLRCSPISGHKSVSWYQQVLGQGPQFIFQYYEKEERGRGNFPDRFSARQFPNYSSELNVNALLLGDSALYLCASSLLVQGVTETQYFGPGTRLLVL.

This clonotype was seen ten or more times. The chain carries TRBV7-2 and TRBJ2-5; D ambiguous. Per germline, CDR1 SGHTA and CDR2 FQGNSA. The length of the CDR3 is 12 residues. Trimming shortened V by 0 bases and J by 5 bases, and 4 bases separated the two germline ends. CDR3 protein: CASSLARETQYF. The CDR3, as DNA: TGTGCCAGCAGCTTAGCGCGGGAGACCCAGTACTTC.

Worth noting for this clonotype: One end of the junction does not line up with germline, which may come from a read error. V usage is TRBV3-1 and J usage is TRBJ1-3; D ambiguous. The CDR3 contains 17 residues. Germline assignment: CDR1 LGHDT and CDR2 YNNKEL (reference sequence). The CDR3 spells CASSPIYSGASGNTMYF. The CDR3 bases are TGTGCCAGCAGCCCCATCTACTCCGGAGCCTCTGGAAACACCATGTATTTT.

J is TRBJ2-7 and V is TRBV20-1, with 11 positions matching TRBD2. The CDR3 covers 16 residues. CDR1 DFQATT and CDR2 SNEGSKA come from the germline V gene (reference sequence). With 6 bases clipped from V and 3 bases from J, the junction kept 13 bases outside the gene matches. The CDR3 here is CSASSGSGTSGYEQYF. In DNA form, the CDR3 reads TGCAGTGCCAGCAGCGGCTCCGGGACTAGCGGCTACGAGCAGTACTTC.

This clonotype came up many times. J is TRBJ2-7 and V is TRBV19, with D perhaps matching TRBD2 (5 bases). There are 15 residues in the CDR3. The germline gives CDR1 LNHDA, CDR2 SQIVND (reference sequence). The V gene lost 0 bases and the J gene lost 4 bases, with 13 bases spanning the gap. CDR3: CASSIDSAGRYEQYF. The CDR3 DNA is TGTGCCAGTAGTATAGATTCTGCGGGCAGATACGAGCAGTACTTC.

This clonotype was seen more than once but under ten times. This rearrangement joins TRBV2 to TRBJ1-1; D ambiguous. V lost 8 bases, J lost 0 bases, and 10 bases lay in between. The CDR3 is 13 residues long. CDR1 is SNHLY, CDR2 FYNNEI, per germline. The CDR3 coding sequence is TGTGCCAGCGGGGAGGTTATGAACACTGAAGCTTTCTTT. Protein sequence: CASGEVMNTEAFF.

This chain joins TRBV19 and TRBJ2-3, with TRBD2 matching 7 bases. After removal of 6 bases from V and 7 bases from J, the junction contained 10 bases not matched to a gene. Germline values: CDR1 LNHDA, CDR2 SQIVND (reference sequence). The CDR3 length is 14 residues. CDR3 coding DNA: TGTGCCAGTAGCGGGTCCCTCGGGGGGAATACGCAGTATTTT. It encodes CASSGSLGGNTQYF.

The J gene is TRBJ1-6, the V gene TRBV19, with D uncertain. Germline V lookup: CDR1 LNHDA, CDR2 SQIVND (reference sequence). This CDR3 comprises 13 residues. The ends were cut back, 1 base at V and 8 bases at J, with 6 bases in the middle. CDR3 coding DNA: TGTGCCAGTAGTATAGGGTTATATTCACCCCTCCACTTT. It encodes CASSIGLYSPLHF.

A remark on this clonotype: The missing conserved phenylalanine or tryptophan at the end of this CDR3 makes a read error likely. The V call is TRBV10-1, the J call TRBJ2-6; D ambiguous. CDR1 is WNHNN, CDR2 SYGVQD, per germline (reference sequence). The CDR3 sequence is 19 residues long. This chain's CDR3 is CASRVLPDRISSGTNVLTL. The CDR3 nucleotides read TGCGCCAGCAGGGTCTTACCGGACCGTATTAGCTCTGGGACCAACGTCCTGACTCTC.

This clonotype has only a few counts. DNA of the CDR3: TGCAGCGTTGATTCCCAGGGGAAGAACACTGAAGCTTTCTTT. Translated: CSVDSQGKNTEAFF. This chain connects TRBV29-1 to TRBJ1-1, with D perhaps TRBD1 (6 bases). This CDR3 is built from 14 residues. V was clipped by 3 bases and J by 1 base, with 12 bases between them. Germline assignment: CDR1 SQVTM and CDR2 ANQGSEA.

The CDR3 DNA sequence: TGTGCCAGCAGCTCTAGACAGGGTTACGAGCAGTACTTC. Its translation: CASSSRQGYEQYF. This sequence joins TRBV9 and TRBJ2-7; 7 bases are shared with TRBD1. CDR1 is SGDLS and CDR2 is YYNGEE in the germline V gene. There are 13 residues in the CDR3. V was clipped by 4 bases and J by 4 bases; unmatched bases: 5. The whole variable domain, filled in from reference TRBV9 and TRBJ2-7, reads DSGVTQTPKHLITATGQRVTLRCSPRSGDLSVYWYQQSLDQGLQFLIQYYNGEERAKGNILERFSAQQFPDLHSELNLSSLELGDSALYFCASSSRQGYEQYFGPGTRLTVT.

V usage is TRBV25-1 and J usage is TRBJ2-2; D is ambiguous. Germline CDR1 MGHDK, CDR2 SYGVNS. This CDR3 comprises 14 residues. The germline V and J ends were trimmed by 1 base and 6 bases, with 9 bases remaining between them. The CDR3 protein is CASSEFIGAGELFF. For the CDR3, the DNA is TGTGCCAGCAGTGAATTTATAGGAGCCGGGGAGCTGTTTTTT.

CDR3 sequence: CASSSTSGSYEQYF. The DNA for the CDR3 is TGTGCCAGCAGCTCCACTAGCGGCTCCTACGAGCAGTACTTC. The chain links TRBV7-2 to TRBJ2-7, with 8 positions matching TRBD2. V lost 4 bases and J lost 0; bases outside the gene matches: 2. The CDR3 covers 14 residues. Germline CDR1 reads SGHTA; CDR2 reads FQGNSA. Together with reference TRBV7-2 and TRBJ2-7, the CDR3 gives the full variable domain: GAGVSQSPSNKVTEKGKDVELRCDPISGHTALYWYRQSLGQGLEFLIYFQGNSAPDKSGLPSDRFSAERTGGSVSTLTIQRTQQEDSAVYLCASSSTSGSYEQYFGPGTRLTVT.

This clonotype was observed a handful of times. A much larger clone lies one base from this, so it may be a read error. This chain connects TRBV5-8 to TRBJ1-6; no reliable D call. Deletions cut 3 bases from V and 3 bases from J, with 7 bases between. Germline CDR1 reads SGHTS; CDR2 reads YDEGEE. CDR3 length equals 14 residues. The CDR3 DNA reads TGTGCCAGCAGCTCAGGAAACTATAATTCACCCCTCCACTTT. This sequence encodes CASSSGNYNSPLHF.

The chain carries TRBV12-3 or TRBV12-4 and TRBJ1-5, with 7 bases identical to TRBD1. V shed 6 bases, J shed 7 bases, and the junction held 12 bases outside the gene matches. The CDR3 extends over 15 amino acids. DNA for the CDR3: TGTGCCAGCAGCTTAACCCCAGGGGGGCGACAGCCCCAGCATTTT. Amino acid sequence: CASSLTPGGRQPQHF.

V and J are TRBV7-2 and TRBJ2-3; no firm D call. The CDR3 has 14 residues. Trimming took 1 base from V and 2 from J, leaving 7 bases between them. CDR1 is SGHTA and CDR2 is FQGNSA in the germline V gene. The CDR3 region is CASSLVEYTDTQYF. The CDR3 DNA reads as TGTGCCAGCAGCTTAGTGGAGTACACAGATACGCAGTATTTT.

The sample holds many counts of this clonotype. J is TRBJ1-6 and V is TRBV6-5, with TRBD1 identical over 11 bases. After removal of 6 bases from V and 9 bases from J, the junction contained 13 bases not matched to a gene. Germline V gene lookup returns CDR1 MNHEY and CDR2 SVGAGI. CDR3 length equals 17 residues. The CDR3 spells CASSPGQGALLTSPLHF. In DNA form, the CDR3 reads TGTGCCAGCAGCCCCGGACAGGGGGCACTCCTAACTTCACCCCTCCACTTT.

The V call is TRBV24-1, the J call TRBJ1-2; D is possibly TRBD1 (5 bases). The CDR3 contains 13 residues. V gave up 3 bases and J gave up 4 bases, with 8 bases separating them. Germline-derived CDR1 and CDR2 are KGHDR and SFDVKD. This chain's CDR3 is CATSDGAPYGYTF. DNA for the CDR3: TGTGCCACCAGTGATGGGGCCCCCTATGGCTACACCTTC.

In this sample, this clonotype turned up once. This sequence joins TRBV24-1 and TRBJ1-2; D not resolved. The length of the CDR3 is 13 residues. Trimming took off 4 bases at V and 4 bases at J, with 9 bases between the two ends. CDR1 KGHDR and CDR2 SFDVKD come from the germline V gene. CDR3 in DNA: TGTGCCACCAGTGAAAGGAATGGCTATGGCTACACCTTC. Encoded protein: CATSERNGYGYTF.

The chain is built from TRBV24-1 and TRBJ2-3; maybe TRBD1 (6 bases). CDR1 and CDR2 from the germline V gene are KGHDR and SFDVKD. Deletions cut 5 bases from V and 4 bases from J, with 15 bases between. The CDR3 runs 15 residues. The CDR3 nucleotides read TGTGCCACCAGTGGCCCCCAGGACAGTTCAGATACGCAGTATTTT. It translates to CATSGPQDSSDTQYF.

The V and J genes are TRBV20-1 and TRBJ1-1, with 9 positions matching TRBD1. Germline V lookup: CDR1 DFQATT, CDR2 SNEGSKA (reference sequence). J was trimmed by 1 base and V by 3 bases; bases with no gene match: 3. The CDR3 covers 14 residues. CDR3 loop: CSASPQGANTEAFF. The CDR3 DNA reads as TGCAGTGCTAGCCCACAGGGGGCGAACACTGAAGCTTTCTTT.

The gene calls are TRBV6-4 and TRBJ2-3; D is ambiguous. The CDR3 is 13 amino acids. With 4 bases removed from V and 1 base from J, the gap between germline ends came to 6 bases. CDR1 MRHNA and CDR2 SNTAGT come from the germline V gene. The CDR3 bases are TGTGCCAGCAGTGCGAAAGGCACAGATACGCAGTATTTT. Encoded protein: CASSAKGTDTQYF.

In this sample, this clonotype turned up many times. The chain is built from TRBV20-1 and TRBJ2-5; unclear D gene. V shed 6 bases and J shed 1 base, with 3 bases lying between them. CDR1 and CDR2 (germline): DFQATT, SNEGSKA (reference sequence). The CDR3 runs 10 residues. CDR3 loop: CSAAQETQYF. CDR3 sequence (DNA): TGCAGTGCCGCCCAAGAGACCCAGTACTTC.

V usage is TRBV5-6 and J usage is TRBJ2-5, with D unresolved. This CDR3 is built from 14 residues. Germline V gene lookup returns CDR1 SGHDT and CDR2 YYEEEE. Between the trimmed V and J ends, which lost 3 bases and 1 base, there was a span of 10 bases. The CDR3 loop is CASSSQVTQETQYF. Here the CDR3 DNA reads TGTGCCAGCAGCTCGCAGGTTACCCAAGAGACCCAGTACTTC.